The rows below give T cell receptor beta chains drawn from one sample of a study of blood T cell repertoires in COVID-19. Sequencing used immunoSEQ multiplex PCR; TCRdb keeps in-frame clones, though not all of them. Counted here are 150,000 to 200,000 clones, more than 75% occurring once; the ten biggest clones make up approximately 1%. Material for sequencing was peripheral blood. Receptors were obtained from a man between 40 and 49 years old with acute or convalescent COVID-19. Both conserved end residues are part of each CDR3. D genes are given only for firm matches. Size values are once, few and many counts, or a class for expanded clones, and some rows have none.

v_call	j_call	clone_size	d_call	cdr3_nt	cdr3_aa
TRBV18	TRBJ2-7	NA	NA	TGTGCCAGCTCACCAACAGGTGTTACTTACGAGCAGTACTTC	CASSPTGVTYEQYF
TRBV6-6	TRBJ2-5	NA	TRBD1	TGTGCCAGCAGTGGGGACAGCCAAGAGACCCAGTACTTC	CASSGDSQETQYF
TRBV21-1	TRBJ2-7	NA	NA	TGTGCCAGCAGGCCTATGGACAGGGGAATTTGCTACGAGCAGTACTTC	CASRPMDRGICYEQYF
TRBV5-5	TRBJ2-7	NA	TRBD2	TGTGCCAGCAGCTTGGCGCCTAGCGGGGCGCTCTCCTACGAGCAGTACTTC	CASSLAPSGALSYEQYF
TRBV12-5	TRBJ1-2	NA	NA	TGTGCTAGTGGTTTGGGCAATCGGGGCTACACCTTC	CASGLGNRGYTF
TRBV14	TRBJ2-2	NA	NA	TGTGCCAGCAGGAACCTGACAGGGAACACCGGGGAGCTGTTTTTT	CASRNLTGNTGELFF
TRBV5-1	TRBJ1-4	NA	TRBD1	TGCGCCAGCAGCCTCAGCCTGGCAGGGGGTCTCACAACTAATGAAAAACTGTTTTTT	CASSLSLAGGLTTNEKLFF
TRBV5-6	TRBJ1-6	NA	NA	TGTGCCAGCAGCTTGATCAGGGGAAATTCACCCCTCCACTTT	CASSLIRGNSPLHF
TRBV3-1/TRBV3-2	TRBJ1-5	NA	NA	TGTGCCAGCAGCCAAGGGAGGCACGGGAATCAGCCCCAGCATTTT	CASSQGRHGNQPQHF
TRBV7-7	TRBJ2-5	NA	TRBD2	TGTGCCAGCAGCCTGAGGACTAGCGGGGGGCCCTCGGGAGAGACCCAGTACTTC	CASSLRTSGGPSGETQYF
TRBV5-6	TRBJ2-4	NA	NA	TGTGCCAGCAGCCCGCTTAGTAGCGACATTCAGTACTTC	CASSPLSSDIQYF
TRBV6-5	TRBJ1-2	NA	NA	TGTGCCAGCAGGGCCCTACTAATTGATGGCTACACCTTC	CASRALLIDGYTF
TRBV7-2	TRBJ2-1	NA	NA	TGTGCCAGCAGTCAGCAGGGTGGGATGAACTATGAGCAGTTCTTC	CASSQQGGMNYEQFF
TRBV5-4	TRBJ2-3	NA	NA	TGTGCCAGCTATCCCCCTGGAGGAGAGCCTTCTAGCACAGATACGCAGTATTTT	CASYPPGGEPSSTDTQYF
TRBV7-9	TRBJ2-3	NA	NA	TGTGCCAGCAGCTTAGTGGGCAGGGGTACAGATACGCAGTATTTT	CASSLVGRGTDTQYF
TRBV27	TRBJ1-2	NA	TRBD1	TGTGCCAGCAGTTTAGCCCGGGACAGTAAAGTACCCTATGGCTACACCTTC	CASSLARDSKVPYGYTF
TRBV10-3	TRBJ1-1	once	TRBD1	TGTGCCATCAGCGCTACTACAGGGGGAAAAGTTAGTGAAGCTTTCTTT	CAISATTGGKVSEAFF
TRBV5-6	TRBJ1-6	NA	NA	TGTGCCAGCAGCTTCTGGGATTGGGGCTCACCCCTCCACTTT	CASSFWDWGSPLHF
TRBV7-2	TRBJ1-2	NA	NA	TGTGCCAGCAGCCAGGACAGCCTTTTATTATACACCTTC	CASSQDSLLLYTF
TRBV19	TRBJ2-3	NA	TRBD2	TGTGCCAGTAGTAACGAGCGGGGGGGGACAGATACGCAGTATTTT	CASSNERGGTDTQYF
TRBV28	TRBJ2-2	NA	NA	TGTGCCAGCAGCCCGACAGGTTTAGGCACCGGGGAGCTGTTTTTT	CASSPTGLGTGELFF
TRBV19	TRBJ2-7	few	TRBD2	TGTGCCAGTAGTAGACTAGCCGGTACCTACGAGCAGTACTTC	CASSRLAGTYEQYF
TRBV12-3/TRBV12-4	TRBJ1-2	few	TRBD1	TGTGCCAGCAGACCAGACAGGGGGCATGGCTACACCTTC	CASRPDRGHGYTF
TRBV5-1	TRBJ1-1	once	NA	TGCGCCAGCAGCCCAAGATCTGCGGGGAACACTGAAGCTTTCTTT	CASSPRSAGNTEAFF
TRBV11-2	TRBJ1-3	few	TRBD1	TGTGCCAGCAGCCCCCCGACAGGGGTTGGAAACACCATATATTTT	CASSPPTGVGNTIYF
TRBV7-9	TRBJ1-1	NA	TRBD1	TGTGCCAGCAGCCCCCGAGACCGGGACAGGGACACTGAAGCTTTCTTT	CASSPRDRDRDTEAFF
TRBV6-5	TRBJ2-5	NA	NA	TGTGCCAGCACTCAGACTCGGAGGTACCAAGAGACCCAGTACTTC	CASTQTRRYQETQYF
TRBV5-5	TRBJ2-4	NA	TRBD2	TGTGCCAGCAGCTTGCTCGGGACTAGCGGACTCCGAAGCATTCAGTACTTC	CASSLLGTSGLRSIQYF
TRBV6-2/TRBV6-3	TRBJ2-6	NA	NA	TGTGCCAGCAGTTATTTTCCTACAGGGACCTCTGGGGCCAACGTCCTGACTTTC	CASSYFPTGTSGANVLTF
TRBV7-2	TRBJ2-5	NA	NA	TGTGCCAGCAGCCTAATTCTCGGGGAGACCCAGTACTTC	CASSLILGETQYF
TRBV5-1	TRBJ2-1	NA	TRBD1	TGCGCCAGCAACCTTGGACAGGGTACGCAGGAGCAGTTCTTC	CASNLGQGTQEQFF
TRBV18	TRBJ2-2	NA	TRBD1	TGTGCCAGCTCACCCATGACAGGGATGAACACCGGGGAGCTGTTTTTT	CASSPMTGMNTGELFF
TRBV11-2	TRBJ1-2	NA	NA	TGTGCCAGCAGCTTAGAACCCAGCGGGGGCTCCGGCTACACCTTC	CASSLEPSGGSGYTF
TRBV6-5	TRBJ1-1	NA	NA	TGTGCCACCCTAAAGGGGCCCACTGAAGCTTTCTTT	CATLKGPTEAFF
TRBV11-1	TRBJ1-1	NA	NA	TGTGCCAGCAGCTTAGACAGAATAATGAACACTGAAGCTTTCTTT	CASSLDRIMNTEAFF
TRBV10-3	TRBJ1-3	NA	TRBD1	TGTGCCATCACTAGGACAGGGGAGGACACCATATATTTT	CAITRTGEDTIYF
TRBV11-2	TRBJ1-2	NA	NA	TGTGCCAGCAGCTTAGAGCGGGAAGGCTATGGCTACACCTTC	CASSLEREGYGYTF
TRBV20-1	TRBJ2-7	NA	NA	TGCAGTGCTAGTACCGGGACCTACGAGCAGTACTTC	CSASTGTYEQYF
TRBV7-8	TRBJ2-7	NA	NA	TGTGCCAGCAGCTTAGTAGCAGACTACGAGCAGTACTTC	CASSLVADYEQYF
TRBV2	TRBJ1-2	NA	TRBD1	TGTGCCAGCCAGACAGGGCATGGCTATGGCTACACCTTC	CASQTGHGYGYTF
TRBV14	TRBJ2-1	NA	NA	TGTGCCAGCAGCCCCCAAGTGGGGGCCATCTACAATGAGCAGTTCTTC	CASSPQVGAIYNEQFF
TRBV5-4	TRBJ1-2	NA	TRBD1	TGTGCCAGCAGCCGCGGGACAGCTAACTATGGCTACACCTTC	CASSRGTANYGYTF
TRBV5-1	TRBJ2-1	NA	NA	TGCGCCAGCAGCACCCGACAGCCCTCCTACAATGAGCAGTTCTTC	CASSTRQPSYNEQFF
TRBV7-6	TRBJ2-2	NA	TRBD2	TGTGCCAGCAGCTTAGTTGGCGGGGGAGACACCGGGGAGCTGTTTTTT	CASSLVGGGDTGELFF
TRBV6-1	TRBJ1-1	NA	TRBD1	TGTGCCAGCAGTGAACCGGGACAGGGGATTATTGAAGCTTTCTTT	CASSEPGQGIIEAFF
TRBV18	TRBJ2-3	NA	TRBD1	TGTGCCAGCTCACGGGGGACAGGGAAGAGCACAGATACGCAGTATTTT	CASSRGTGKSTDTQYF